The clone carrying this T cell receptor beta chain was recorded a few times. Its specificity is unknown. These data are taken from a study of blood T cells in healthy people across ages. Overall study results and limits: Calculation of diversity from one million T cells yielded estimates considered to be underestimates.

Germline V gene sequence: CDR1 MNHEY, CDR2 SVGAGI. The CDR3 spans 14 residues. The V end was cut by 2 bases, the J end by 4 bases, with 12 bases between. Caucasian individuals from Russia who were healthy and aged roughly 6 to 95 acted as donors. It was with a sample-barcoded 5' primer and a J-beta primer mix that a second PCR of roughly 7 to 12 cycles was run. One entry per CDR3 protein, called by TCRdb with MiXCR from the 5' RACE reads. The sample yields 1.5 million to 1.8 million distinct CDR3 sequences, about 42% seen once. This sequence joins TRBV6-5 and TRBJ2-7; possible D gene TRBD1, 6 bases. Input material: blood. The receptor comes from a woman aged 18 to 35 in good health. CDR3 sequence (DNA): TGTGCCAGCAGTTACCGCCGGGACACTTACGAGCAGTACTTC. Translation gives CASSYRRDTYEQYF.